The sequence of this T cell receptor beta chain was determined in a study of Ad26.COV2.S vaccination and SARS-CoV-2 variants. Specified treatment: over 15 received Ad26.COV2.S at low or high dose, single or two shots; 5 received placebo; per-sample allocation not given. Material that was analyzed had been drawn on day 63 after the first vaccine or placebo injection. This CDR3 is 16 amino acids long. V trimming: 2 bases; J trimming: 3 bases; junction bases outside the gene matches: 6. Per the germline V gene, CDR1 is MDHEN and CDR2 is SYDVKM. Measured with immunoSEQ multiplex PCR; TCRdb has only the in-frame clones, and not every one. The table includes fewer than 500,000 clones, 75% to 95% detected once. There are many counts of this clone.

The chain links TRBV28 to TRBJ2-1; 8 bases map to TRBD2. The input for sequencing was peripheral blood, taken in a trial of Ad26.COV2.S vaccine versus placebo. The clonotype comes from a person between 18 and 59 years old who received the Ad26.COV2.S COVID-19 vaccine or a placebo. The DNA of the CDR3 is TGTGCCAGCAGTTTACTAAGCGGGAGTGACTACAATGAGCAGTTCTTC. It codes for CASSLLSGSDYNEQFF.